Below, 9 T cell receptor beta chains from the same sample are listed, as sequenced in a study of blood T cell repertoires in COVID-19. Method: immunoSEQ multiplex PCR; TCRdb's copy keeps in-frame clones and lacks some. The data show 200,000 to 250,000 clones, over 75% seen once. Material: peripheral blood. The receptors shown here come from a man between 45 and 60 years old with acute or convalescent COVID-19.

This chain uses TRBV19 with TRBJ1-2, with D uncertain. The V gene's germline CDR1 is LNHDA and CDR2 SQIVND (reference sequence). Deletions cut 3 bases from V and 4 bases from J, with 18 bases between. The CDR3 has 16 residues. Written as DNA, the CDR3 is TGTGCCAGTAGTATCCCGGCTGACGGTGGCGGCTATGGCTACACCTTC. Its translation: CASSIPADGGGYGYTF.

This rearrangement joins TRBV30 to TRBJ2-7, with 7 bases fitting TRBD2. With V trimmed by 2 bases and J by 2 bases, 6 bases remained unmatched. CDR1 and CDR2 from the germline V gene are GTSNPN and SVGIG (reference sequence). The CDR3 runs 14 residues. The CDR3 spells CAWSSPGGAYEQYF. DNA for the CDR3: TGTGCCTGGAGTTCCCCGGGGGGTGCCTACGAGCAGTACTTC.

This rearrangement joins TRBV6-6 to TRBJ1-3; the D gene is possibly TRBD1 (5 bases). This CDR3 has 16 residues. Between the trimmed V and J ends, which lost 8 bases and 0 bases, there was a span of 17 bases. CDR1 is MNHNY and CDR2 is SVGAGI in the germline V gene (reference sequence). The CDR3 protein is CASRTGAAGSGNTIYF. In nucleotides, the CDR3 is TGTGCCAGCCGAACTGGGGCAGCCGGCTCTGGAAACACCATATATTTT.

The CDR3 here is CASSSLIGRLTYEQYF. Here the CDR3 DNA reads TGTGCCAGCAGCTCACTTATCGGCAGGTTAACCTACGAGCAGTACTTC. The rearrangement links TRBV7-9 to TRBJ2-7; D uncertain. Germline loops: CDR1 SEHNR, CDR2 FQNEAQ (reference sequence). Trimming took off 4 bases at V and 2 bases at J, with 18 bases between the two ends. The CDR3 extends over 16 amino acids.

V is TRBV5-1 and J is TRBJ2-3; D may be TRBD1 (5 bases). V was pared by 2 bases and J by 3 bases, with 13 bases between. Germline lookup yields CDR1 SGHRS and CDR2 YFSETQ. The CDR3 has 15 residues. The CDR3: CASSFEGAPTDTQYF. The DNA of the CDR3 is TGCGCCAGCAGCTTCGAAGGGGCGCCAACAGATACGCAGTATTTT.

CDR3 in amino acids: CAISESAGLMGYTF. CDR3 nucleotides: TGTGCCATCAGTGAGTCAGCAGGGTTAATGGGCTACACCTTC. The genes are TRBV10-3 and TRBJ1-2; tentative D call: TRBD1 (5 bases). Germline values: CDR1 ENHRY, CDR2 SYGVKD. The CDR3 loop spans 14 amino acids. Trimming took 0 bases from V and 8 from J, leaving 13 bases between them.

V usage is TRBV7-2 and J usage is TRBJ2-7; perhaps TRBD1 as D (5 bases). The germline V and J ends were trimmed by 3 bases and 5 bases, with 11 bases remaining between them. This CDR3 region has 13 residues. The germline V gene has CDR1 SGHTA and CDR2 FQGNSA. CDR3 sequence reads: CASSLTVQNEQYF. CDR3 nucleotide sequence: TGTGCCAGCAGCTTGACAGTCCAGAACGAGCAGTACTTC.

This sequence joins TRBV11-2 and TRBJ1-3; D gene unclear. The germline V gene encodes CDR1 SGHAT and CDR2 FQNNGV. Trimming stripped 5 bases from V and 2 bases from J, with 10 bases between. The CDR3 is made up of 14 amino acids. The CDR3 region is CASSLSRAGNTIYF. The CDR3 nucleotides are TGTGCCAGCAGCCTCTCGAGGGCTGGAAACACCATATATTTT.

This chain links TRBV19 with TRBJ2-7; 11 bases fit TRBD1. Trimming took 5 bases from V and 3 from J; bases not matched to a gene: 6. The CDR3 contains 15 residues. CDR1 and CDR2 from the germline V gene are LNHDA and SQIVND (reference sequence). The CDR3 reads CASSLGGTGGYEQYF. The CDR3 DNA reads TGTGCCAGTAGTCTGGGGGGGACAGGGGGCTACGAGCAGTACTTC.